Listed below are T cell receptor beta chains from one sample, sequenced in a study of blood T cell repertoires in COVID-19. Using immunoSEQ multiplex PCR, the repertoire was profiled, and TCRdb retains in-frame clones only, with some absent. Here the sample spans about 170,000 clones, 83% being singletons. Input material: peripheral blood. These receptors were collected from a woman older than 75 with acute or convalescent COVID-19. Each CDR3 is given with its conserved first and last residue. The D gene is left open where the match is weak. Where a row states a size, it is once, few, many or the class of an expanded clone; other rows omit it.

.,TRBJ1-4,TRBV6-2/TRBV6-3,.,CASSYRDWEKLFF,TGTGCCAGCAGTTACAGGGACTGGGAAAAACTGTTTTTT
.,TRBJ1-1,TRBV7-8,.,CASSLAQTRVMNTEAFF,TGTGCCAGCAGCTTAGCGCAGACACGAGTAATGAACACTGAAGCTTTCTTT
.,TRBJ2-5,TRBV29-1,TRBD2,CSGGGTQTQYF,TGCAGCGGGGGGGGGACTCAGACCCAGTACTTC
once,TRBJ1-6,TRBV5-1,.,CASSGYRGGSPLHF,TGCGCCAGCAGCGGATACAGAGGAGGTTCACCCCTCCACTTT
few,TRBJ2-2,TRBV9,TRBD1,CASSVGDRGYTGELFF,TGTGCCAGCAGCGTAGGGGACAGGGGGTACACCGGGGAGCTGTTTTTT
.,TRBJ2-1,TRBV9,TRBD1,CASSALRGPENEQFF,TGTGCCAGCAGCGCCTTGAGGGGGCCCGAAAATGAGCAGTTCTTC
few,TRBJ2-1,TRBV18,TRBD2,CASSLAGYNEQFF,TGTGCCAGCTCACTAGCGGGTTACAATGAGCAGTTCTTC
.,TRBJ2-5,TRBV12-5,.,CASGPDSMLTQYF,TGTGCTAGTGGTCCCGACTCAATGCTCACCCAGTACTTC
.,TRBJ2-7,TRBV5-5,TRBD1,CASSAGTGRDEQYF,TGTGCCAGCAGCGCCGGGACAGGGCGGGACGAGCAGTACTTC
few,TRBJ2-7,TRBV3-1/TRBV3-2,TRBD2,CASSQASRGSYEQYF,TGTGCCAGCAGCCAAGCTTCGCGGGGGTCCTACGAGCAGTACTTC
.,TRBJ2-5,TRBV30,TRBD2,CAWGTSGSWETQYF,TGTGCCTGGGGGACTAGCGGGAGTTGGGAGACCCAGTACTTC
.,TRBJ1-1,TRBV3-1/TRBV3-2,.,CASSQLVQMNTEAFF,TGTGCCAGCAGCCAACTCGTACAGATGAACACTGAAGCTTTCTTT
.,TRBJ2-2,TRBV9,.,CASKQGRNTGELFF,TGTGCCAGCAAACAGGGCCGAAACACCGGGGAGCTGTTTTTT
.,TRBJ1-4,TRBV6-2/TRBV6-3,TRBD1,CASSYPDRGTATNEKLFF,TGTGCCAGCAGTTACCCCGACAGGGGAACGGCAACTAATGAAAAACTGTTTTTT
.,TRBJ1-2,TRBV6-2/TRBV6-3,.,CASSYDPGTPPGYGYTF,TGTGCCAGCAGTTACGATCCCGGGACACCACCCGGCTATGGCTACACCTTC
.,TRBJ2-7,TRBV5-4,.,CASSLGVAETYEQYF,TGTGCCAGCAGCTTGGGGGTAGCGGAGACCTACGAGCAGTACTTC
.,TRBJ1-2,TRBV5-1,.,CASRPGRSGGYTF,TGCGCCAGCAGACCGGGTCGATCGGGTGGCTACACCTTC
.,TRBJ1-1,TRBV9,.,CASSVQLNTEAFF,TGTGCCAGCAGCGTACAGTTGAACACTGAAGCTTTCTTT
.,TRBJ2-5,TRBV18,.,CASSPTVQETQYF,TGTGCCAGCTCACCGACAGTCCAAGAGACCCAGTACTTC
.,TRBJ1-5,TRBV28,.,CASGPGGRQPQHF,TGTGCCAGCGGCCCTGGGGGGAGGCAGCCCCAGCATTTT
.,TRBJ2-2,TRBV14,.,CASSQVTGRSTGELFF,TGTGCCAGCAGCCAAGTTACAGGGAGAAGCACCGGGGAGCTGTTTTTT
.,TRBJ2-5,TRBV27,TRBD2,CASSLAPPGLAGRGVETQYF,TGTGCCAGCAGTTTAGCACCCCCGGGACTAGCCGGGCGGGGTGTAGAGACCCAGTACTTC
.,TRBJ1-2,TRBV3-1/TRBV3-2,.,CASSQDSRSYGYTF,TGTGCCAGCAGCCAAGATTCGCGGAGCTATGGCTACACCTTC
.,TRBJ1-2,TRBV2,.,CASSEARTANYGYTF,TGTGCCAGCAGTGAAGCGCGGACAGCTAACTATGGCTACACCTTC
.,TRBJ1-6,TRBV27,.,CASSLLAGYDSPLHF,TGTGCCAGCAGTTTACTGGCAGGGTACGATTCACCCCTCCACTTT
.,TRBJ1-5,TRBV12-3/TRBV12-4,.,CAPTQTSNQPQHF,TGTGCCCCTACTCAGACATCTAATCAGCCCCAGCATTTT
.,TRBJ2-2,TRBV7-8,TRBD1,CASSGPGQYYTGELFF,TGTGCCAGCAGCGGACCGGGACAGTATTACACCGGGGAGCTGTTTTTT
.,TRBJ2-5,TRBV2,.,CASSVYGEETQYF,TGTGCCAGCAGTGTCTACGGAGAAGAGACCCAGTACTTC
.,TRBJ2-3,TRBV18,.,CASSLLSTDTQYF,TGTGCCAGCTCACTCCTTAGCACAGATACGCAGTATTTT
.,TRBJ1-2,TRBV27,TRBD1,CASSLVGQGAGYTF,TGTGCCAGCAGTTTAGTGGGACAGGGGGCTGGCTACACCTTC
.,TRBJ2-1,TRBV18,.,CASSPLLGGSYNEQFF,TGTGCCAGCTCACCCCTACTAGGAGGCTCCTACAATGAGCAGTTCTTC
.,TRBJ1-6,TRBV19,TRBD1,CASSGQGRTLHF,TGTGCCAGTAGTGGACAGGGGAGGACCCTCCACTTT
.,TRBJ2-5,TRBV11-3,.,CASSPRGSGQETQYF,TGTGCCAGCAGCCCCCGAGGTAGCGGCCAAGAGACCCAGTACTTC
.,TRBJ2-7,TRBV2,TRBD1,CASSEPGQGVREYF,TGTGCCAGCAGTGAACCGGGACAGGGAGTACGGGAGTACTTC
.,TRBJ1-2,TRBV10-2,TRBD1,CASSYYLTGQNYGYTF,TGCGCCAGCAGTTATTACTTGACAGGGCAAAACTATGGCTACACCTTC
.,TRBJ2-2,TRBV9,TRBD1,CASSVGGTGRNTGELFF,TGTGCCAGCAGCGTTGGAGGGACAGGGAGAAACACCGGGGAGCTGTTTTTT
.,TRBJ2-5,TRBV6-6,.,CASSPGGVGQETQYF,TGTGCCAGCAGTCCGGGGGGCGTAGGCCAAGAGACCCAGTACTTC
.,TRBJ2-5,TRBV2,TRBD1,CASRGDRGLAETQYF,TGTGCCAGCAGGGGGGACAGGGGATTGGCAGAGACCCAGTACTTC
.,TRBJ2-7,TRBV7-8,TRBD1,CASSLAETGNRDEQYF,TGTGCCAGCAGCTTAGCGGAGACAGGGAATCGGGACGAGCAGTACTTC
.,TRBJ1-1,TRBV10-3,TRBD1,CAISELGTGAMNTEAFF,TGTGCCATCAGTGAGTTGGGGACAGGGGCCATGAACACTGAAGCTTTCTTT
.,TRBJ2-3,TRBV7-3,.,CASSLGAVSTDTQYF,TGTGCCAGCAGCCTGGGGGCAGTTAGCACAGATACGCAGTATTTT
.,TRBJ2-3,TRBV7-3,.,CASSLNGGASTDTQYF,TGTGCCAGCAGCTTAAATGGGGGGGCTAGCACAGATACGCAGTATTTT
few,TRBJ2-2,TRBV6-4,.,CASSDPADRATPGSCFF,.
.,TRBJ1-1,TRBV18,.,CASSPLGGEVTEAFF,TGTGCCAGCTCACCCCTAGGGGGGGAAGTCACTGAAGCTTTCTTT
.,TRBJ2-6,TRBV19,.,CASSILLVQAGANVLTF,TGTGCCAGTAGTATATTATTGGTACAAGCTGGGGCCAACGTCCTGACTTTC
.,TRBJ2-5,TRBV4-2,TRBD1,CASSLTGTAVETQYF,TGTGCCAGCAGCCTTACCGGGACAGCGGTCGAGACCCAGTACTTC